A selection of T cell receptor beta chains follows, all from one sample in a study of response to subunit inactivated influenza vaccine. In TCRdb, the RT-PCR reads were re-called with MiXCR into one record per CDR3 protein. The data contain around 520,000 distinct CDR3 sequences, 10% to 15% of them singletons. Source: PBMCs from blood, taken on the day of vaccination. The receptors shown here come from a man over 45 who received an inactivated influenza vaccine. Each CDR3 is given with its conserved first and last residue. D genes are given only for firm matches. Rows give clone size only sometimes, using once, few, many, or a class for an expanded clone.

>TRBV4-2|TRBJ2-3|few|.
TGTGCCAGCAGCCAAGGCAGCGTCCCAGATACGCAGTATTTT
CASSQGSVPDTQYF
>TRBV20-1|TRBJ1-5|many|.
TGCAGTGCTAGTAGGGGGGCTAACAATCAGCCCCAGCATTTT
CSASRGANNQPQHF
>TRBV25-1|TRBJ2-5|many|.
TGTGCCAGCAGTGATGCTTTAGAGACCCAGTACTTC
CASSDALETQYF
>TRBV28|TRBJ2-3|few|.
TGTGCCAGCAGTTTAGGACGACTCGAGGCAGATACGCAGTATTTT
CASSLGRLEADTQYF
>TRBV3-1|TRBJ2-1|few|.
TGTGCCAGCAGCCAGGAAACCACACAGTTCTTC
CASSQETTQFF
>TRBV2|TRBJ1-4|many|.
TGTGCCAGCTCGAAATCGCGGGAAAAACTGTTTTTT
CASSKSREKLFF
>TRBV11-2|TRBJ1-3|.|TRBD1
TGTGCCAGCAGCACCCCACAGGGGCGCGGAAACACCATATATTTT
CASSTPQGRGNTIYF
>TRBV3-1|TRBJ2-1|.|.
TGTGCCAGCAGCCAAGATCCAGCGCTCTACAATGAGCAGTTCTTC
CASSQDPALYNEQFF
>TRBV7-2|TRBJ1-6|.|TRBD1
TGTGCCAGCAGCTTAGCCGGGACAGGGGATAATTCACCCCTCCACTTT
CASSLAGTGDNSPLHF
>TRBV20-1|TRBJ1-2|.|.
TGCAGTGCGCCCCAGGGGAACTATGGCTACACCTTC
CSAPQGNYGYTF
>TRBV6-2/TRBV6-3|TRBJ2-1|.|TRBD2
TGTGCCAGCAGTTCCTGGCGGGAGAGCTATGAGCAGTTCTTC
CASSSWRESYEQFF
>TRBV7-9|TRBJ2-5|many|TRBD1
TGTGCCAGCAGCTCCCAACCCAGGGGGCAAGAGACCCAGTACTTC
CASSSQPRGQETQYF
>TRBV7-9|TRBJ1-1|few|.
TGTGCCAGCAGCGTTGTTAGGAGCGGGGTTGGCGGAGCTTTCTTT
CASSVVRSGVGGAFF
>TRBV29-1|TRBJ2-7|few|.
TGCAGCGTTGACTATGGCAGGGGAGCGCGTAAAAAGTACTTC
CSVDYGRGARKKYF
>TRBV12-3/TRBV12-4|TRBJ1-5|few|.
TGTGCCAGCACCGAAAGAGACAGCAATCAGCCCCAGCATTTT
CASTERDSNQPQHF
>TRBV20-1|TRBJ2-7|few|.
TGCAGTCCGACTTGGTCTACATCCTACGAGCAGTACTTC
CSPTWSTSYEQYF
>TRBV20-1|TRBJ1-5|few|.
TGCAGTGCTAGAGATAACCGGGACACCAAAAATCAGCCCCAGCATTTT
CSARDNRDTKNQPQHF
>TRBV5-6|TRBJ2-4|many|.
TGTGCCAGCAGCTTGCGAGGGGTAGCCAAAAACATTCAGTACTTC
CASSLRGVAKNIQYF
>TRBV5-1|TRBJ2-1|few|TRBD1
TGCGCCAGCAGCAGGGCCGGGACAGGGCTCAATGAGCAGTTCTTC
CASSRAGTGLNEQFF
>TRBV4-2|TRBJ2-1|few|.
TGTGCCAGCAGCCAAGAGAAGGCAGGCTACGATGAGCAGTTCTTC
CASSQEKAGYDEQFF